This T cell receptor beta chain is from a study of patients and donors after allogeneic stem cell transplantation (dated by TCRdb to between 2020 and 2021). V was cut back by 0 bases and J by 7 bases, leaving a gap of 13 bases between them. The CDR3 numbers 15 residues from cysteine through phenylalanine. CDR3 DNA only is kept here, 45 bases in frame from base 1. The germline V gene specifies LGHNA as CDR1 and YSLEER as CDR2. Library preparation used RT-PCR. Instrument used: NextSeq 550. TCRdb trimmed the raw reads at Q25, called clones with MiXCR and kept productive beta chains. For every CDR3 protein sequence, its rows merge into one entry that carries the most common genes and DNA. This sample lists over 150,000 distinct CDR3 sequences; about 40% were detected once. Around 35% of the sample is in the top ten clones. Concerning this clonotype itself: What this receptor recognizes is not known. No qualities accompany the bases; no much larger clone lies one base away.

Sequencing was done on a sample of blood, either unsorted or a sorted T cell fraction (not recorded which). The receptor chain draws on TRBV4-3 and TRBJ2-1; TRBD2 is possibly the D segment (5 matching bases). The sequence was obtained from a human donor who was either an allogeneic HSCT recipient or a stem cell or donor lymphocyte infusion donor (not recorded which). It is not recorded whose cells these are; they may come from a transplant donor. In nucleotides, the sequence is TGCGCCAGCAGCCAAGAAGAGGGCCGTTTGAATGAGCAGTTCTTC. Translation gives CASSQEEGRLNEQFF.